This is a list of T cell receptor beta chains from one sample in a study of CXCR3-negative and CXCR3-positive naive CD8 T cells. TCRdb reprocessed the 5' RACE reads, keeping one entry per CDR3 protein, no DNA. The sample has 90,000 to 150,000 distinct CDR3 sequences, and its top ten clones hold around 0.35%. The sequencing input was naive CXCR3+ CD8+ T cells from blood. The receptor source for this set is a human donor in good health. Some clones in this sample may be carry-over from other donors' samples. Each CDR3 is given with its conserved first and last residue.

>TRBV2|TRBJ2-6
CASTGQGVSGANVLTF
>TRBV28|TRBJ1-5
CASSPIGTGDSNQPQHF
>TRBV20-1|TRBJ2-1
CSANPSDSGILYNEQFF
>TRBV4-1|TRBJ2-5
CASSGTGSYQETQYF
>TRBV4-1|TRBJ1-5
CASSPSPQGMGNQPQHF
>TRBV3-1|TRBJ2-7
CASSRRLAGEVYEQYF
>TRBV5-1|TRBJ2-7
CASSLDVLGDQQYF
>TRBV7-9|TRBJ1-2
CASSFPARVNYGYTF
>TRBV5-1|TRBJ2-7
CASSDGAFEQYF
>TRBV2|TRBJ2-5
CASSEYYQETQHF
>TRBV13|TRBJ2-3
CASSLGARSTDTQYF
>TRBV11-2|TRBJ2-1
CASSLVRTADEQFF
>TRBV5-8|TRBJ2-2
CASSSPVVPGELFF
>TRBV28|TRBJ1-3
CASSSSGHPGNTIYF
>TRBV23-1|TRBJ2-7
CASRRGYEQYF
>TRBV21-1|TRBJ2-1
CASSKVAFNNEQFF
>TRBV10-3|TRBJ2-3
CAISDAGTSTDTQYF
>TRBV19|TRBJ2-1
CASSRTSGTTSYNEQFF
>TRBV28|TRBJ1-4
CASSLSSATNEKLFF
>TRBV7-9|TRBJ2-5
CASSQLTQTLGTQYF
>TRBV3-1|TRBJ2-7
CASSQVAGSEQYF
>TRBV7-8|TRBJ2-1
CASSSTGGESGGPEEHEQFF
>TRBV7-9|TRBJ2-7
CASRGRDSRFYEQYF
>TRBV10-3|TRBJ2-3
CAISGLGRGGMDTQCF
>TRBV7-2|TRBJ2-1
CASSLILAGGDEQFF
>TRBV5-5|TRBJ2-3
CASSFLTDTQYF
>TRBV5-1|TRBJ2-5
CASSLVGGSQETQYF
>TRBV28|TRBJ2-7
CASSLPGPPSYEQYF
>TRBV6-5|TRBJ2-1
CASRRQGAYNEQFF
>TRBV28|TRBJ2-1
CASSPLQVSYNEQFF
>TRBV28|TRBJ2-5
CASSSLRDQETQYF